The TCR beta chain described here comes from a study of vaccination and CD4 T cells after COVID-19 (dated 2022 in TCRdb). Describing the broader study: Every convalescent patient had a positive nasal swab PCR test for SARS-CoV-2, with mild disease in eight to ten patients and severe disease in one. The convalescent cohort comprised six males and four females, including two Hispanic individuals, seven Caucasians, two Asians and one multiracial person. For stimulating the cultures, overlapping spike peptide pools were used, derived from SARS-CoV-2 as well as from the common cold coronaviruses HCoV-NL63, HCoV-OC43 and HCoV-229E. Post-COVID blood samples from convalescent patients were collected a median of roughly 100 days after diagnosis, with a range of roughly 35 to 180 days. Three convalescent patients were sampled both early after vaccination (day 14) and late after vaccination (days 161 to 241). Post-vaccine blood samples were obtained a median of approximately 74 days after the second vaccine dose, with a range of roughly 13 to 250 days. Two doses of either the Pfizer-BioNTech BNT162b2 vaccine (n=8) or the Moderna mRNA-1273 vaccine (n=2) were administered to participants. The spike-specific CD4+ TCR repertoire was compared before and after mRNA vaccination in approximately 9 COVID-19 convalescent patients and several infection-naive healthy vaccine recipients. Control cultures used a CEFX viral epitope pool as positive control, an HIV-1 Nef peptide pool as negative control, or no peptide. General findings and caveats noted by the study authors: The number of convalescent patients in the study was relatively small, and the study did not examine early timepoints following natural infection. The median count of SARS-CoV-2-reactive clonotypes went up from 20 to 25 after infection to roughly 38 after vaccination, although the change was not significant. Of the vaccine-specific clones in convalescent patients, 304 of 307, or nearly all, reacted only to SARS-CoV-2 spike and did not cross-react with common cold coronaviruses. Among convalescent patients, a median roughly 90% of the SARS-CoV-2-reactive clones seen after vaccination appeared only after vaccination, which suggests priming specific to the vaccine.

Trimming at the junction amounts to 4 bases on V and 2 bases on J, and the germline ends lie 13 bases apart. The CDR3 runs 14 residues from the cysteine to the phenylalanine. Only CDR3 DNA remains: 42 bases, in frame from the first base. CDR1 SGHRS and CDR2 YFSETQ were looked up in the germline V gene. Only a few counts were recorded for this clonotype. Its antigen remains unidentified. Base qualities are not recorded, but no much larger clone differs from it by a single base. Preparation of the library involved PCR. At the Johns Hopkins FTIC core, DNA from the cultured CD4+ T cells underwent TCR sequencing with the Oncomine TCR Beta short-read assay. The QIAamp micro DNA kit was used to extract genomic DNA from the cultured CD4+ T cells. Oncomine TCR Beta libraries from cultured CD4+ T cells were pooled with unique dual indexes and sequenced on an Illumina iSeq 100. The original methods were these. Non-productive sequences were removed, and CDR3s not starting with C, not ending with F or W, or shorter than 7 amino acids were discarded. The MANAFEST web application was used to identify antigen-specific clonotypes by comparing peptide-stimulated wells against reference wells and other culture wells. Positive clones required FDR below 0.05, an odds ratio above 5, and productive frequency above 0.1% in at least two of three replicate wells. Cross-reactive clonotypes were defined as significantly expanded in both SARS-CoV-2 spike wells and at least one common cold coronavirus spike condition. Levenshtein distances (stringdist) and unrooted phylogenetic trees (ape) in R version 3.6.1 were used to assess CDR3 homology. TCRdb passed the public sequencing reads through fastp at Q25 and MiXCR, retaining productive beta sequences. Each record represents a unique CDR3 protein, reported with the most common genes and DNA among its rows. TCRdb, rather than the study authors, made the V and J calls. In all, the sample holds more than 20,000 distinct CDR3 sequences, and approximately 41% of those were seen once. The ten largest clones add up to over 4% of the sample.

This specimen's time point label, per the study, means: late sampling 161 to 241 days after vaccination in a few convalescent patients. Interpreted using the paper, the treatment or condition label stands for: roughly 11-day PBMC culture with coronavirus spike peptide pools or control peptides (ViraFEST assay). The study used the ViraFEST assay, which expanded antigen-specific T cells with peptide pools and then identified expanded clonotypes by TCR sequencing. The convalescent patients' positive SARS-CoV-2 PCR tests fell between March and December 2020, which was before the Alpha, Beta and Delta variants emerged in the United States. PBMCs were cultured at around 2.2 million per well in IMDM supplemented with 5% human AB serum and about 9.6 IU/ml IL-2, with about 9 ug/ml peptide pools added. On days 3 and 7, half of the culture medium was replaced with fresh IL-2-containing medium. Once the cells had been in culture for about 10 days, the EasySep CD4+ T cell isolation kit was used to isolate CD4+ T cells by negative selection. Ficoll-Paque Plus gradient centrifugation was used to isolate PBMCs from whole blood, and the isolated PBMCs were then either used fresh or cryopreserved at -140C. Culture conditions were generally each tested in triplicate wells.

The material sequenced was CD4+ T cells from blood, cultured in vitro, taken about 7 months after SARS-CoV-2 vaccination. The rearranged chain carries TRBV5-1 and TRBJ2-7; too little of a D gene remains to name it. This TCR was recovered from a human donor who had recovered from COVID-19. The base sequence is TGCGCCAGCAGCCCAAACAACCAGGCCTACGAGCAGTACTTC. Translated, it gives CASSPNNQAYEQYF.